The 8 T cell receptor beta chains reported below all come from one sample, sequenced in a study of blood T cell repertoires in COVID-19. The protocol was immunoSEQ multiplex PCR, while the TCRdb copy is restricted to in-frame clones and leaves out a portion. This table has about 60,000 clones, approximately 90% appearing once. Input material: peripheral blood. These receptor sequences come from a human donor with active COVID-19. The donor label of this sample is uncertain.

The CDR3 here is CASRVEVWETQYF. The CDR3, as DNA: TGTGCCAGCCGGGTCGAAGTCTGGGAGACCCAGTACTTC. This rearrangement joins TRBV2 to TRBJ2-5, with D unclear. Trimming removed 8 bases from V and 5 bases from J, with 15 bases in between. CDR3 length equals 13 residues. Germline CDR1 SNHLY, CDR2 FYNNEI.

The chain is built from TRBV10-1 and TRBJ2-5, with TRBD1 matching over 7 bases. Germline assignment: CDR1 WNHNN and CDR2 SYGVQD (reference sequence). J lost 3 bases, V lost 10 bases, and 2 bases had no gene match. This CDR3 has 11 amino acids. CDR3 sequence: CANGTEETQYF. CDR3 in DNA: TGCGCCAATGGGACAGAAGAGACCCAGTACTTC.

This chain links TRBV6-6 with TRBJ2-1; perhaps TRBD1 as D (6 bases). The V gene's germline CDR1 is MNHNY and CDR2 SVGAGI (reference sequence). V shed 2 bases and J shed 9 bases, with 11 bases lying between them. The CDR3 runs to 13 residues. The CDR3 protein is CASSYEGDREQFF. The CDR3 DNA reads as TGTGCCAGCAGTTACGAGGGGGATCGTGAGCAGTTCTTC.

This sequence joins TRBV6-5 and TRBJ1-5; 8 bases are a match to TRBD1. The junction had 4 bases not matched to a gene; V was cut back by 4 bases and J by 5 bases. The CDR3 is 14 residues long. Germline V gene lookup returns CDR1 MNHEY and CDR2 SVGAGI. CDR3 loop: CASSFTGGDQPQHF. The CDR3 region has the DNA TGTGCCAGCAGTTTCACAGGGGGGGATCAGCCCCAGCATTTT.

CDR3 bases: TGTGCCAGCAAGAGCGGGAGTTCGGAATTTTACGAGCAGTACTTC. Translated, it gives CASKSGSSEFYEQYF. The chain joins TRBV6-5 to TRBJ2-7, with 8 bases identical to TRBD2. V dropped 7 bases and J dropped 4; count of bases not matched to a gene: 12. The germline gives CDR1 MNHEY, CDR2 SVGAGI. This CDR3 has 15 amino acids.

The V and J genes are TRBV10-3 and TRBJ2-7; 7 nucleotides match TRBD1. V gave up 0 bases and J gave up 0 bases; unmatched junction bases: 2. The CDR3 is 15 amino acids. Germline-derived CDR1 and CDR2 are ENHRY and SYGVKD. The CDR3 region is CAISESEGASYEQYF. Here the CDR3 DNA reads TGTGCCATCAGTGAGTCAGAGGGGGCCTCCTACGAGCAGTACTTC.

This clone has a single count. This chain links TRBV3-1 (or the pseudogene TRBV3-2) with TRBJ2-1; D perhaps matches TRBD1 (6 bases). CDR1 and CDR2 (germline): LGHDT, YNNKEL (reference sequence). There are 14 residues in the CDR3. Deletions cut 5 bases from V and 4 bases from J, with 12 bases between. This CDR3 is CASSSQGMYNEQFF. DNA for the CDR3: TGTGCCAGCAGCAGCCAGGGGATGTACAATGAGCAGTTCTTC.

The rearrangement uses TRBV2 and TRBJ2-5; a possible D gene is TRBD1 (7 bases). This CDR3 contains 15 residues. Germline V gene data show CDR1 as SNHLY and CDR2 as FYNNEI. The V end was cut by 4 bases, the J end by 5 bases, with 17 bases between. The CDR3 bases are TGTGCCAGCAGTGCCGGGACCAGGGGGGTCGAGACCCAGTACTTC. Translating gives CASSAGTRGVETQYF.